Listed below are T cell receptor beta chains from one sample, sequenced in a study of cytomegalovirus exposure and HLA in healthy donors. Assay: immunoSEQ multiplex PCR; the TCRdb copy retains only in-frame clones and omits some. The sample consists of about 190,000 clones, roughly four fifths of them appearing once. Material for sequencing was PBMCs. The receptors were gathered from a middle-aged man in good health and CMV-seropositive. CDR3s include the opening cysteine and the closing phenylalanine or tryptophan. A D gene is named only where the DNA matches it firmly. Expanded clones are given a class, and other clones once, few, many or no size at all.

J gene	D gene	V gene	clone size	CDR3 protein	CDR3 DNA
TRBJ2-2	NA	TRBV29-1	NA	CSGTTRTGELFF	TGCAGCGGGACTACACGAACCGGGGAGCTGTTTTTT
TRBJ2-3	TRBD2	TRBV7-9	NA	CASSFGLGSTDTQYF	TGTGCCAGCAGCTTCGGACTAGGTAGCACAGATACGCAGTATTTT
TRBJ1-2	TRBD1	TRBV7-2	NA	CASSLAPPRQGNSHGYTF	TGTGCCAGCAGCTTAGCCCCCCCGAGACAGGGGAATAGCCATGGCTACACCTTC
TRBJ2-7	TRBD1	TRBV6-5	NA	CASSYSDRGEQYF	TGTGCCAGCAGTTACTCCGACAGGGGCGAGCAGTACTTC
TRBJ1-1	TRBD1	TRBV5-5	NA	CASSLAGQGTFTEAFF	TGTGCCAGCAGCCTGGCAGGACAGGGGACGTTCACTGAAGCTTTCTTT
TRBJ1-3	NA	TRBV7-9	NA	CASSLSPEGSGNTIYF	TGTGCCAGCAGCTTATCACCCGAGGGCTCTGGAAACACCATATATTTT
TRBJ2-1	TRBD1	TRBV4-1	NA	CASSQPPGQGGNEQFF	TGCGCCAGCAGCCAGCCCCCGGGACAGGGCGGGAATGAGCAGTTCTTC
TRBJ1-1	TRBD1	TRBV28	NA	CASSPHPDRGRAFF	TGTGCCAGCAGTCCCCACCCGGACAGGGGACGGGCTTTCTTT
TRBJ1-1	NA	TRBV11-3	NA	CASSSHSGSTEAFF	TGTGCCAGCAGCTCCCATTCAGGGTCCACTGAAGCTTTCTTT
TRBJ2-5	TRBD1	TRBV27	NA	CASSYGTGEVETQYF	TGTGCCAGCAGTTACGGGACAGGGGAGGTAGAGACCCAGTACTTC
TRBJ2-3	TRBD2	TRBV4-2	NA	CASSQGVGRTTDTQYF	TGTGCCAGCAGCCAAGGTGTCGGGAGGACCACAGATACGCAGTATTTT
TRBJ1-2	TRBD1	TRBV18	few	CASSPRQGQANYGYTF	TGTGCCAGCTCACCCCGGCAGGGACAGGCCAACTATGGCTACACCTTC
TRBJ1-1	NA	TRBV29-1	NA	CSVKKGLDTEAFF	TGCAGCGTTAAAAAGGGGTTGGACACTGAAGCTTTCTTT
TRBJ1-2	NA	TRBV14	once	CASSQRGWGYTF	TGTGCCAGCAGCCAAAGGGGATGGGGCTACACCTTC
TRBJ2-5	NA	TRBV6-6	NA	CASSIRRVETQYF	TGTGCCAGCAGTATCCGCAGGGTCGAGACCCAGTACTTC
TRBJ2-3	TRBD2	TRBV4-2	NA	CASSSPGVRGSTDTQYF	TGTGCCAGCAGCAGCCCGGGGGTGCGGGGGAGCACAGATACGCAGTATTTT
TRBJ2-7	TRBD2	TRBV6-1	few	CASSEFSGRYEQYF	TGTGCCAGCAGTGAATTTAGCGGGAGGTACGAGCAGTACTTC
TRBJ1-4	NA	TRBV4-1	few	CASSQDHVASNEKLFF	TGCGCCAGCAGCCAAGATCACGTGGCTTCTAATGAAAAACTGTTTTTT
TRBJ2-7	NA	TRBV2	NA	CASSQDGWYEQYF	TGTGCCAGCAGTCAGGATGGGTGGTACGAGCAGTACTTC
TRBJ2-5	NA	TRBV7-9	NA	CASSRQGQTQYF	TGTGCCAGCAGTCGTCAGGGTCAGACCCAGTACTTC
TRBJ2-2	TRBD2	TRBV6-5	NA	CAVRVAGGSGELFF	TGTGCCGTACGGGTAGCGGGGGGTTCCGGGGAGCTGTTTTTT
TRBJ2-7	NA	TRBV27	NA	CASSRTGLAEQYF	TGTGCCAGCAGTCGAACAGGGTTGGCCGAGCAGTACTTC
TRBJ2-1	NA	TRBV11-1	once	CASSLGRMGSSYNEQFF	TGTGCCAGTAGCTTAGGTCGTATGGGGAGCTCCTACAATGAGCAGTTCTTC
TRBJ2-7	TRBD1	TRBV18	NA	CASSPPGGSQSEQYF	TGTGCCAGCTCACCGCCAGGGGGCTCACAGTCCGAGCAGTACTTC
TRBJ2-7	NA	TRBV13	NA	CASSLARPPSYEQYF	TGTGCCAGCAGCTTGGCTCGTCCCCCCTCCTACGAGCAGTACTTC
TRBJ2-5	TRBD1	TRBV7-9	few	CASSVGTGVGETQYF	TGTGCCAGCAGCGTAGGGACAGGGGTGGGAGAGACCCAGTACTTC
TRBJ1-2	TRBD1	TRBV4-1	NA	CASSQGRGLNYGYTF	TGCGCCAGCAGCCAAGGCAGGGGGCTAAACTATGGCTACACCTTC
TRBJ2-1	NA	TRBV5-6	NA	CASSLGTSYNEQFF	TGTGCCAGCAGCTTGGGGACATCCTACAATGAGCAGTTCTTC
TRBJ2-1	TRBD2	TRBV7-2	NA	CASSTQYGLAGSGEQFF	TGTGCCAGCAGCACCCAATACGGACTAGCGGGATCCGGGGAGCAGTTCTTC
TRBJ2-1	TRBD2	TRBV7-3	NA	CASSLRGGLAVVYNEQFF	TGTGCCAGCAGCTTAAGAGGAGGACTAGCGGTAGTCTACAATGAGCAGTTCTTC
TRBJ2-5	TRBD2	TRBV9	NA	CASSVAGGRGQETQYF	TGTGCCAGCAGCGTAGCGGGGGGGAGGGGACAAGAGACCCAGTACTTC
TRBJ1-4	TRBD1	TRBV14	NA	CASSHGQGSRVNEKLFF	TGTGCCAGCAGCCACGGACAGGGGAGTAGGGTTAATGAAAAACTGTTTTTT
TRBJ2-5	NA	TRBV6-6	once	CASSYQVESQETQYF	TGTGCCAGCAGTTACCAGGTAGAATCCCAAGAGACCCAGTACTTC
TRBJ2-7	NA	TRBV21-1	NA	CASSKVKEHEQYF	TGTGCCAGCAGCAAAGTGAAAGAGCACGAGCAGTACTTC
TRBJ1-1	NA	TRBV21-1	NA	CASSKGAGASLAFF	TGTGCCAGCAGCAAAGGGGCAGGGGCCTCTCTAGCTTTCTTT
TRBJ2-1	NA	TRBV11-3	NA	CASSSGVGNEQFF	TGTGCCAGCAGCTCCGGAGTAGGCAATGAGCAGTTCTTC
TRBJ1-2	TRBD1	TRBV2	NA	CASRYRTGTNYGYTF	TGTGCCAGCAGATATAGGACAGGGACGAACTATGGCTACACCTTC
TRBJ2-7	TRBD2	TRBV29-1	NA	CSVRESAYEQYF	TGCAGCGTGCGGGAGAGTGCATACGAGCAGTACTTC
TRBJ2-7	TRBD1	TRBV5-1	NA	CASSLGTVSYEQYF	TGCGCCAGCAGCTTAGGGACAGTCTCCTACGAGCAGTACTTC
TRBJ2-7	NA	TRBV15	NA	CATSRRGDPSSYEQYF	TGTGCCACCAGCCGGCGGGGTGACCCGAGCTCCTACGAGCAGTACTTC
TRBJ2-7	TRBD1	TRBV7-9	NA	CASSSDTGTGIYEQYF	TGTGCCAGCAGCTCAGACACCGGGACAGGAATCTACGAGCAGTACTTC